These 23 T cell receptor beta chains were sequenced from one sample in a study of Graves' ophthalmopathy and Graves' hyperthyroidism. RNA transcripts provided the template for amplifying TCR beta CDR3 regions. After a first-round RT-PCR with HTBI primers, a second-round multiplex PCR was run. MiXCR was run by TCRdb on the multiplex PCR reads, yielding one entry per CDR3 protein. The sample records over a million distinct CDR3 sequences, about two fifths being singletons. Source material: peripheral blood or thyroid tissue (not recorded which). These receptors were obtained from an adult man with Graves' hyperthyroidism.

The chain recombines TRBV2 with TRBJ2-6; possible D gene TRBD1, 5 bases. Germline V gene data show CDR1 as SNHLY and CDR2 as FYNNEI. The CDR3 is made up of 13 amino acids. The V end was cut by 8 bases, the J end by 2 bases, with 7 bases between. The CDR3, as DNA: TGTGCCAGCGAGGACACTGGGGCCAACGTCCTGACTTTC. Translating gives CASEDTGANVLTF.

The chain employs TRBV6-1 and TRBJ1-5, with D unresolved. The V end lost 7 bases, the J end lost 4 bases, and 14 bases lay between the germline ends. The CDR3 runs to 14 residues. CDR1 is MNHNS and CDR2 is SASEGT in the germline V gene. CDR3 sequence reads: CASIWTSQNQPQHF. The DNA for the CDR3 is TGTGCCAGCATTTGGACGTCCCAGAATCAGCCCCAGCATTTT.

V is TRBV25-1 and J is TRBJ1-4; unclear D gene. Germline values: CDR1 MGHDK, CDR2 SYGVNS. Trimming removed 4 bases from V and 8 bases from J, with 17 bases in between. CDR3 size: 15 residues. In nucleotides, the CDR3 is TGTGCCAGCAGTGGACCCCCGGGGTCAGAGGAAAAACTGTTTTTT. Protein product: CASSGPPGSEEKLFF.

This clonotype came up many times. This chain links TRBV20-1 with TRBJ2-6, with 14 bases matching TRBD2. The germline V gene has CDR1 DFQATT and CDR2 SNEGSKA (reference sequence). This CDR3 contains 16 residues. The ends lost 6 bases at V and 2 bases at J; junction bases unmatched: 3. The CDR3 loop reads CSAGLAGEAGANVLTF. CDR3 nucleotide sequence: TGCAGTGCGGGACTAGCGGGAGAGGCTGGGGCCAACGTCCTGACTTTC.

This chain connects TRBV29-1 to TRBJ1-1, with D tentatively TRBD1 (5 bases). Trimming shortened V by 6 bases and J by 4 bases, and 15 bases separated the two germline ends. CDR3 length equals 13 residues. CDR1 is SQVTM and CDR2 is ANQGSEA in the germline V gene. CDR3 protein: CSVVGAGRTEAFF. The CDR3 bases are TGCAGCGTCGTTGGAGCGGGGCGCACTGAAGCTTTCTTT.

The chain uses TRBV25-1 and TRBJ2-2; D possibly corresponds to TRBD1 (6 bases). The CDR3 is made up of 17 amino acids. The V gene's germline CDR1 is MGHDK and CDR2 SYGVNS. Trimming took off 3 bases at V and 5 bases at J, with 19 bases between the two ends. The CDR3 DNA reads TGTGCCAGCAGTGAGCGTGCTAGGGACACCTCAACCGGGGAGCTGTTTTTT. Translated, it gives CASSERARDTSTGELFF.

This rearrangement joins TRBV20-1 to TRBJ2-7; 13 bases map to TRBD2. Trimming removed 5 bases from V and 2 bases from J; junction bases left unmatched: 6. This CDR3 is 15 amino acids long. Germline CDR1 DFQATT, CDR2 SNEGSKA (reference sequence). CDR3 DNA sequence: TGCAGTGCTCACCGGGGACTAGCGGGGACCTACGAGCAGTACTTC. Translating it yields CSAHRGLAGTYEQYF.

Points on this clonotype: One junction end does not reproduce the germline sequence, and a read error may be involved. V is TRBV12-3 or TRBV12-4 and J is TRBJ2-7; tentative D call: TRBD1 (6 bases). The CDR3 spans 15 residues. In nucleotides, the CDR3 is TGTGCCAGCAGTTACTCGATACAGGGAAACTACGGGCAGTACTTC. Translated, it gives CASSYSIQGNYGQYF.

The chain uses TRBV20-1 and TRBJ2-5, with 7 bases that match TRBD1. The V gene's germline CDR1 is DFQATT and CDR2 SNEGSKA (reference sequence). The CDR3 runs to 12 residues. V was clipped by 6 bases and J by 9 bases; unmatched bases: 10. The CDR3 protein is CSAEAGQEAQYF. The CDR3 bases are TGCAGTGCGGAGGCAGGACAGGAGGCCCAGTACTTC.

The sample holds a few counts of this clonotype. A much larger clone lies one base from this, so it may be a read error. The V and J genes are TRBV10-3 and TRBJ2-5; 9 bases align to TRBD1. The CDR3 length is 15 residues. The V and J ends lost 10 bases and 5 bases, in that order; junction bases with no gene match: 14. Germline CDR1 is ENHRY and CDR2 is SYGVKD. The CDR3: CATQDGQGLGETQYF. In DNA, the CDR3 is TGTGCCACCCAAGACGGACAGGGGTTGGGGGAGACCCAGTACTTC.

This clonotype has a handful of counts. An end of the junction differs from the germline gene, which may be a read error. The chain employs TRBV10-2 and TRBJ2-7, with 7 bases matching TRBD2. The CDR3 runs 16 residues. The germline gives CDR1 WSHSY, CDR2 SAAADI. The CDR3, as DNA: TGTGCCAGCACGTTTCCGGGACTACCAAACCCCTACGAGCAGTACTTC. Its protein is CASTFPGLPNPYEQYF.

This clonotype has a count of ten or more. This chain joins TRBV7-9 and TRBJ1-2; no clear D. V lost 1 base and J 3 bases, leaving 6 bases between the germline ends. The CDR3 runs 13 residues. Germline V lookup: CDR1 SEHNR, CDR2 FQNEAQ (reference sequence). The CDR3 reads CASSLDPHYGYTF. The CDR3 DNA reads TGTGCCAGCAGCTTAGACCCTCACTATGGCTACACCTTC.

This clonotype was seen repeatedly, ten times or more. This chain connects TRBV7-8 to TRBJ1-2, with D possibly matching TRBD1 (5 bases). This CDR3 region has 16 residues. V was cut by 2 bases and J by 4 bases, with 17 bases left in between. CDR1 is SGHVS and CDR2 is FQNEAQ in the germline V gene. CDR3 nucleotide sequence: TGTGCCAGCAGCTTACAGGGTGGGGCAGGGACCTATGGCTACACCTTC. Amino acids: CASSLQGGAGTYGYTF.

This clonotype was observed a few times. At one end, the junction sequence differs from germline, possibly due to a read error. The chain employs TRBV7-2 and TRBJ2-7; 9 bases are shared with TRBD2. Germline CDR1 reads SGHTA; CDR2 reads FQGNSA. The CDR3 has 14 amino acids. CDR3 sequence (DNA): TGCGCCAGCAGCACGCGAGCGGGAGGCTACGAGCAGTACTTC. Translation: CASSTRAGGYEQYF.

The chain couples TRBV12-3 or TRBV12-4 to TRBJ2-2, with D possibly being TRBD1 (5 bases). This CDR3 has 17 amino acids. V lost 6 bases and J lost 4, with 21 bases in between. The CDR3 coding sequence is TGTGCCAGCAGCTGGGCCCTGACAGCGCCGGGCACCGGGGAGCTGTTTTTT. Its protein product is CASSWALTAPGTGELFF.

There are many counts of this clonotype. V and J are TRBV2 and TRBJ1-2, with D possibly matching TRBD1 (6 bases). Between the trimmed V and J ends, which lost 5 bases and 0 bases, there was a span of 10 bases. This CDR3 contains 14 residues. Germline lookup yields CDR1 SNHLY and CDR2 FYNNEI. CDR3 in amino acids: CASSRTETNYGYTF. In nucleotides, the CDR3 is TGTGCCAGCAGTAGGACAGAAACTAACTATGGCTACACCTTC. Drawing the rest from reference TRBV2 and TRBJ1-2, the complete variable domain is EPEVTQTPSHQVTQMGQEVILRCVPISNHLYFYWYRQILGQKVEFLVSFYNNEISEKSEIFDDQFSVERPDGSNFTLKIRSTKLEDSAMYFCASSRTETNYGYTFGSGTRLTVV.

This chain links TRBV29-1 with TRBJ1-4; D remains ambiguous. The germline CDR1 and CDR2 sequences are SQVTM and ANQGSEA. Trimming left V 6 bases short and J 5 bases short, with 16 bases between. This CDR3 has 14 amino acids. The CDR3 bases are TGCAGCGTAGTCCATGAATCGAGGAATGAAAAACTGTTTTTT. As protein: CSVVHESRNEKLFF.

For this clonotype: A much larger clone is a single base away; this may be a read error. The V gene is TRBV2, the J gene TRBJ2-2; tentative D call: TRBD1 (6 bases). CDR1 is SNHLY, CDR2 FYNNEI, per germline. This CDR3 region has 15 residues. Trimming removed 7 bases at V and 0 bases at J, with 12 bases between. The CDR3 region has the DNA TGTGCCAGCATGGCAGGGGCGCCGAACACCGGGGAGCTGTTTTTT. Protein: CASMAGAPNTGELFF.

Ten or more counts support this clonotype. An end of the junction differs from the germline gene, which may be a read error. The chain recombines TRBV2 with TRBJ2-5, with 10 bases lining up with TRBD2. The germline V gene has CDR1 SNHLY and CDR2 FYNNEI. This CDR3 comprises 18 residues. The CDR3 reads CASSSPGSSGGNQETQYF. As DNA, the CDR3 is TGTGCGAGCAGTAGCCCCGGGTCTAGCGGGGGTAACCAAGAGACCCAGTACTTC.

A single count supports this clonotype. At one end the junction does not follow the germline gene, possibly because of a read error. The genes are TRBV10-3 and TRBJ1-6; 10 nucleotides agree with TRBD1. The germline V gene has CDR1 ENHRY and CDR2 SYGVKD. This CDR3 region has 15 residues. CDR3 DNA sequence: TGTGCCATCAGTCCGGGACAGGGGAATCATTCACCCCTACACTTT. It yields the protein CAISPGQGNHSPLHF.

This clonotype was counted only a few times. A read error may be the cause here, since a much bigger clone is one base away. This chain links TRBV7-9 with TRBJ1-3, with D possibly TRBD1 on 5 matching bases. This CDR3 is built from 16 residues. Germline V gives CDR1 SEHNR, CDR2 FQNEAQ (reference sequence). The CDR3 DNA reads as TGTGCCGGCAGCCTCGCGACAAGGGGACCTGGAAACACCATATATTTT. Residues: CAGSLATRGPGNTIYF.

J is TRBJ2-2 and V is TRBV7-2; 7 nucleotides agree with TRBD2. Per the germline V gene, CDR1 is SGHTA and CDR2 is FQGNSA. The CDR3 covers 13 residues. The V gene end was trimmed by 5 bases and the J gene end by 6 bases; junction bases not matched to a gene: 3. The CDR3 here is CASSQAGAGELFF. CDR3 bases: TGTGCCAGCAGCCAGGCGGGGGCCGGGGAGCTGTTTTTT.

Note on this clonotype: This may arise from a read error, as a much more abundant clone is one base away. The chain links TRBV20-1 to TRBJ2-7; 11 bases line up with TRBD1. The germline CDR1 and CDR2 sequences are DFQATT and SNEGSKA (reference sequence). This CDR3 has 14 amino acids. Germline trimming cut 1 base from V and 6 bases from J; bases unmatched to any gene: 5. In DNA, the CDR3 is TGCAGTGCTAGAGCGGGACAGGGGGGCTCCGAGCAGTACTTC. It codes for CSARAGQGGSEQYF.